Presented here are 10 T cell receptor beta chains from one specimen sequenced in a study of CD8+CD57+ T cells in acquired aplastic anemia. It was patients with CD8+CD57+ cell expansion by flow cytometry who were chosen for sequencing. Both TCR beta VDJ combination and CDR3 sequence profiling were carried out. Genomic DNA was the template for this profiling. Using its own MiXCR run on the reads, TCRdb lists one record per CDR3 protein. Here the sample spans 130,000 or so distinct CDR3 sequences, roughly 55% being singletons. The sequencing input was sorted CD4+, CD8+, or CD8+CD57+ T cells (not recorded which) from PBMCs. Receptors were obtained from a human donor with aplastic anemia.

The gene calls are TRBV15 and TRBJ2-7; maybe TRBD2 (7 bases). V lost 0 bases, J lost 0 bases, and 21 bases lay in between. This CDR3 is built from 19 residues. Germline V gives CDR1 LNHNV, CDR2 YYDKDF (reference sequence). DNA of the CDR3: TGTGCCACCAGCAGAGATCAAGGTGGGGGGGGCCGAAGCTCCTACGAGCAGTACTTC. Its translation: CATSRDQGGGGRSSYEQYF.

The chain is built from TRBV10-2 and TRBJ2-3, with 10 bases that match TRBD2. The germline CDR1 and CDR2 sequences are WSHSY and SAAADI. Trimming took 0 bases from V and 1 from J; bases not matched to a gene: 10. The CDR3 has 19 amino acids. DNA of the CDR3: TGCGCCAGCAGTGAGTCGGCTAGCGGGAGACACTGGGGCACAGATACGCAGTATTTT. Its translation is CASSESASGRHWGTDTQYF.

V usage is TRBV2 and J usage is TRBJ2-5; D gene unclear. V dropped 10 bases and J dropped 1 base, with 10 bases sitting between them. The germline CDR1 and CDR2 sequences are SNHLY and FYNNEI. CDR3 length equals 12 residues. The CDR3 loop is CATAYSQETQYF. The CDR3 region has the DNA TGTGCCACAGCGTACAGCCAAGAGACCCAGTACTTC.

CDR3 nucleotide sequence: TGTGCCAGCTCCACTAGCGATTCCTACGAGCAGTACTTC. Translating it yields CASSTSDSYEQYF. The genes are TRBV6-1 and TRBJ2-7; 7 bases are a match to TRBD2. J was trimmed by 1 base and V by 8 bases; bases with no gene match: 5. The CDR3 sequence is 13 residues long. From germline, CDR1 is MNHNS and CDR2 SASEGT.

Written as DNA, the CDR3 is TGCAGTGCTAGTGTCGCCGCCAATCTAGCCTACGAGCAGTACTTC. This translates into CSASVAANLAYEQYF. The rearrangement joins TRBV20-1 to TRBJ2-7; the D is unclear. Germline V gene sequence: CDR1 DFQATT, CDR2 SNEGSKA (reference sequence). The V and J ends lost 3 bases and 2 bases respectively, with 17 bases between them. The CDR3 contains 15 residues.

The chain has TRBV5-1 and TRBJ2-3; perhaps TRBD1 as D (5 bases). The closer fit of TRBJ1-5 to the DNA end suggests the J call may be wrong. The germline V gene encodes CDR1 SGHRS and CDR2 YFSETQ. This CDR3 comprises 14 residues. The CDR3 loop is CASTSQGTTDTQHF. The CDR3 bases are TGCGCCAGCACCTCCCAAGGGACCACAGATACGCAGCATTTT.

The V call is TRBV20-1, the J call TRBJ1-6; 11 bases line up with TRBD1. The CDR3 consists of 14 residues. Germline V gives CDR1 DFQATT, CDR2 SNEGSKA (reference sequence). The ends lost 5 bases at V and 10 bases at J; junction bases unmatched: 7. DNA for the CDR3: TGCAGTGCTCATGGACAGGGGGCAAAGTCACCCCTCCACTTT. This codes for CSAHGQGAKSPLHF.

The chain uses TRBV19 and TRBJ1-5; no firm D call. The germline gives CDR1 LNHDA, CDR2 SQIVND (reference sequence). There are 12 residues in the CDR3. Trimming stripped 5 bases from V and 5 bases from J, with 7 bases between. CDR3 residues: CASSFLYQPQHF. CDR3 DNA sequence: TGTGCCAGTAGTTTCCTCTATCAGCCCCAGCATTTT. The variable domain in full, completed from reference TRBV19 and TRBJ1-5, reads DGGITQSPKYLFRKEGQNVTLSCEQNLNHDAMYWYRQDPGQGLRLIYYSQIVNDFQKGDIAEGYSVSREKKESFPLTVTSAQKNPTAFYLCASSFLYQPQHFGDGTRLSIL.

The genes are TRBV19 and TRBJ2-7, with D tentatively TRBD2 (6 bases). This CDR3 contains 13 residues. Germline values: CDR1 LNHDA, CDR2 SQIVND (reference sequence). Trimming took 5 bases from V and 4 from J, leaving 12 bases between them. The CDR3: CASSDGRTYEQYF. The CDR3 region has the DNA TGTGCCAGTAGTGACGGGAGAACGTACGAGCAGTACTTC.

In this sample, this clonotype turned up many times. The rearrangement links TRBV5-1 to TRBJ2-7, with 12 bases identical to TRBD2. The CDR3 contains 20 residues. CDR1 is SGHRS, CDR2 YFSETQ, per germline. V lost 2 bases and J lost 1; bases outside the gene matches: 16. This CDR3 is CASSLGASGRAKISSYEQYF. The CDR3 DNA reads TGCGCCAGCAGCTTAGGGGCTAGCGGGAGGGCCAAGATATCATCCTACGAGCAGTACTTC.